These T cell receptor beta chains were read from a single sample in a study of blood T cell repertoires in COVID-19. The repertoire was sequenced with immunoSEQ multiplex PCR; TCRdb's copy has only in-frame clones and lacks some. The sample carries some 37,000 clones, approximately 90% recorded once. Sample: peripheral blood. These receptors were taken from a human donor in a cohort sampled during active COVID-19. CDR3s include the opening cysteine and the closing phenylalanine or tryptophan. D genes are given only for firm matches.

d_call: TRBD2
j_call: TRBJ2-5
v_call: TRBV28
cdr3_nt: TGTGCCAGCACCCCAAGTAGCGGGAGGAGAAAAGAGACCCAGTACTTC
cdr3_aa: CASTPSSGRRKETQYF

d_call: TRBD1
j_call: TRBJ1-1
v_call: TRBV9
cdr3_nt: TGTGCCAGCAGCGCCCAGGGGGCTGGAACTGAAGCTTTCTTT
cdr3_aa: CASSAQGAGTEAFF

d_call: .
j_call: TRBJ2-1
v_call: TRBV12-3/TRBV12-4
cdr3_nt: TGTGCCAGCTCTTCCAATAGTGTGAATGAGCAGTTCTTC
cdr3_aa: CASSSNSVNEQFF

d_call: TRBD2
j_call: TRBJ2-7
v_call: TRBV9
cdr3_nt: TGTGCCAGCAGCGTAGGGCTAGCGGGAGTTGACGAGCAGTACTTC
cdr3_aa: CASSVGLAGVDEQYF

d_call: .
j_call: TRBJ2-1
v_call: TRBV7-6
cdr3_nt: TGTGCCAGCAGCCTCGTCTACAATGAGCAGTTCTTC
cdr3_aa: CASSLVYNEQFF

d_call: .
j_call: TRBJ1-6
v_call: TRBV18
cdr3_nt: TGTGCCAGCTCAGCGCTCCGAGGGGAGGCCTATAATTCACCCCTCCACTTT
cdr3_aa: CASSALRGEAYNSPLHF

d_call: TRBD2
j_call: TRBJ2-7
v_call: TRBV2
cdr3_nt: TGTGCCACGTCGGACCCTAGCGGAACTTACGAGCAGTACTTC
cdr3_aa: CATSDPSGTYEQYF

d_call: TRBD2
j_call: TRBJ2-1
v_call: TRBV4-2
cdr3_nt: TGTGCCAGCAGCCCCGTAGCGGGAGGGCCATCAAATGAGCAGTTCTTC
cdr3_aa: CASSPVAGGPSNEQFF

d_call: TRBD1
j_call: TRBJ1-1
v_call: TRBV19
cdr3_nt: TGTGCCAGTCAAACAGGGGGGAGAAACACTGAAGCTTTCTTT
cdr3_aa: CASQTGGRNTEAFF

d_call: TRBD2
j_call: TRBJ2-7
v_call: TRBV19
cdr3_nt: TGTGCCAGTAGCCGGACTAGCGGTTACTACGAGCAGTACTTC
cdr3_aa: CASSRTSGYYEQYF

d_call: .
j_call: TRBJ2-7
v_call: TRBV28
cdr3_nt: TGTGCCAGCAGTTCGCTAGTCTACGAGCAGTACTTC
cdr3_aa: CASSSLVYEQYF

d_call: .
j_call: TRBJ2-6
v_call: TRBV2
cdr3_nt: TGTGCCACCCCCCCGGGTGGTGGGGCCAACGTCCTGACTTTC
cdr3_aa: CATPPGGGANVLTF

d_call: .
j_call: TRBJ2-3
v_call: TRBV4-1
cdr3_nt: TGCGCCAGCAGCCCCTCAGCGGGTGGCACAGATACGCAGTATTTT
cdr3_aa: CASSPSAGGTDTQYF